The 22 T cell receptor beta chains below were found in one sample sequenced in a study of T-cell reconstitution after alpha-beta-depleted transplantation in children. The TCRbeta library incorporated unique molecular identifiers. TCRdb redid the calling of the PCR reads with MiXCR, one entry per CDR3 protein. The sample lists 500,000 to 650,000 distinct CDR3 sequences; 10% to 15% were seen once. The source material was PBMCs, mostly from graft donor cells, sampled 360 days after TCRalphabeta/CD19-depleted stem cell transplant. Receptors were obtained from a male patient younger than 18 who had a stem cell transplant for acute myeloid leukemia, so the T cells may come from the graft donor.

This clonotype has ten or more counts. This sequence joins TRBV28 and TRBJ2-5; tentatively, D is TRBD1 (6 bases). The germline gives CDR1 MDHEN, CDR2 SYDVKM. The CDR3 totals 14 residues. V lost 2 bases and J lost 5, with 12 bases in between. CDR3 sequence: CASSLRGHWETQYF. The CDR3 region has the DNA TGTGCCAGCAGTTTAAGGGGACATTGGGAGACCCAGTACTTC.

The chain has TRBV27 and TRBJ1-6, with D tentatively TRBD1 (5 bases). The CDR3 is made up of 15 amino acids. CDR1 is MNHEY, CDR2 SMNVEV, per germline (reference sequence). The ends were cut back, 2 bases at V and 2 bases at J, with 7 bases in the middle. CDR3 protein: CASSLGGTYNSPLHF. CDR3 DNA sequence: TGTGCCAGCAGTTTAGGGGGGACCTATAATTCACCCCTCCACTTT.

This clonotype was seen ten or more times. V gene TRBV4-3 combines with J gene TRBJ2-1, with D tentatively TRBD1 (6 bases). From germline, CDR1 is LGHNA and CDR2 YSLEER. V was pared by 2 bases and J by 6 bases, with 14 bases between. The CDR3 covers 15 residues. The CDR3 sequence is CASSQPGTPFNEQFF. CDR3 in DNA: TGCGCCAGCAGCCAACCCGGGACACCTTTCAATGAGCAGTTCTTC.

The V and J genes are TRBV28 and TRBJ2-5; 9 bases map to TRBD2. CDR3 size: 15 residues. Germline assignment: CDR1 MDHEN and CDR2 SYDVKM. Trimming removed 8 bases from V and 3 bases from J; junction bases left unmatched: 10. CDR3: CASALAGRFEETQYF. The CDR3 DNA follows: TGTGCCAGCGCCCTAGCGGGAAGGTTTGAAGAGACCCAGTACTTC.

This clonotype has at least ten counts. The gene calls are TRBV24-1 and TRBJ2-5; D not resolved. CDR1 is KGHDR, CDR2 SFDVKD, per germline. V was shortened by 4 bases and J by 5 bases, with 16 bases between the two germline ends. There are 15 residues in the CDR3. As DNA, the CDR3 is TGTGCCACCAGTGACTCCAGATTCACGGAGGAGACCCAGTACTTC. Amino acids: CATSDSRFTEETQYF.

This clonotype was counted between two and nine times. V gene TRBV6-5 combines with J gene TRBJ1-1; D is perhaps TRBD1 (5 bases). This CDR3 is 14 amino acids long. V shed 2 bases and J shed 5 bases, with 12 bases lying between them. Germline V gene sequence: CDR1 MNHEY, CDR2 SVGAGI. The CDR3 coding sequence is TGTGCCAGCAGTTACCCGCCGGGGCATACTGAAGCTTTCTTT. Encoded protein: CASSYPPGHTEAFF.

V gene TRBV7-2 combines with J gene TRBJ2-7; 8 positions match TRBD2. This CDR3 is 15 amino acids long. CDR1 and CDR2 from the germline V gene are SGHTA and FQGNSA. V lost 3 bases and J lost 6; bases outside the gene matches: 10. For the CDR3, the DNA is TGTGCCAGCAGCTTTTCGGCGGGAGGCTTGGGCGAGCAGTACTTC. Amino acids: CASSFSAGGLGEQYF.

This clonotype was detected ten times or more. The chain combines TRBV5-6 with TRBJ2-1, with unresolved D. The CDR3 is 12 residues long. Germline values: CDR1 SGHDT, CDR2 YYEEEE. V shed 0 bases and J shed 11 bases, with 9 bases lying between them. The CDR3 loop is CASSLVLAQQFF. The CDR3 coding sequence is TGTGCCAGCAGCTTGGTCTTAGCTCAGCAGTTCTTC.

This clonotype was counted between two and nine times. The CDR3, as DNA: TGTGCCAGCATTCTCAAGTGGGACTTACCATTCGGGGAGCAGTTCTTC. Amino acids: CASILKWDLPFGEQFF. The chain has TRBV7-2 and TRBJ2-1; D is perhaps TRBD2 (6 bases). The length of the CDR3 is 16 residues. Germline-derived CDR1 and CDR2 are SGHTA and FQGNSA. V lost 7 bases and J 10 bases, leaving 26 bases between the germline ends.

The V and J genes are TRBV11-1 and TRBJ2-1, with 11 bases aligning to TRBD2. Germline assignment: CDR1 SGHAT and CDR2 FQDESV (reference sequence). With 5 bases clipped from V and 4 bases from J, the junction kept 7 bases outside the gene matches. There are 16 residues in the CDR3. The CDR3 here is CASSNPGTSGYNEQFF. Here the CDR3 DNA reads TGTGCCAGCAGCAATCCCGGGACTAGCGGATACAATGAGCAGTTCTTC.

This clonotype came up many times. The rearrangement links TRBV7-2 to TRBJ2-3; tentative D call: TRBD1 (5 bases). V was cut by 1 base and J by 0 bases, with 8 bases left in between. From germline, CDR1 is SGHTA and CDR2 FQGNSA. The CDR3 contains 15 residues. DNA of the CDR3: TGTGCCAGCAGCTTAGACAGGACCAGCACAGATACGCAGTATTTT. This gives the protein CASSLDRTSTDTQYF.

This clonotype occurred a few times. V is TRBV18 and J is TRBJ2-2; TRBD1 is a possible D gene (5 bases). The germline gives CDR1 KGHSH, CDR2 LQKENI. The germline V and J ends were trimmed by 1 base and 7 bases, with 7 bases remaining between them. The CDR3 spans 13 residues. The CDR3 DNA follows: TGTGCCAGCTCACCACTCGACAGCGGGGAGCTGTTTTTT. It encodes CASSPLDSGELFF. Drawing the rest from reference TRBV18 and TRBJ2-2, the complete variable domain is NAGVMQNPRHLVRRRGQEARLRCSPMKGHSHVYWYRQLPEEGLKFMVYLQKENIIDESGMPKERFSAEFPKEGPSILRIQQVVRGDSAAYFCASSPLDSGELFFGEGSRLTVL.

The sample holds many counts of this clonotype. V usage is TRBV3-1 and J usage is TRBJ2-7; no clear D gene. The V gene lost 3 bases and the J gene lost 1 base, with 1 base spanning the gap. The CDR3 spans 11 residues. Germline CDR1 reads LGHDT; CDR2 reads YNNKEL (reference sequence). The CDR3 loop is CASSQSYEQYF. As DNA, the CDR3 is TGTGCCAGCAGCCAGTCCTACGAGCAGTACTTC.

V and J are TRBV6-2 or TRBV6-3 and TRBJ2-7, with D hard to call. Germline CDR1 and CDR2: MNHEY and SVGEGT. The CDR3 length is 11 residues. V was trimmed by 8 bases and J by 6 bases, leaving 11 bases between them. CDR3: CASRSGSEQYF. For the CDR3, the DNA is TGTGCCAGCCGGTCCGGGTCCGAGCAGTACTTC.

The table lists this clonotype with many counts. The gene calls are TRBV20-1 and TRBJ2-5; 11 positions match TRBD2. Germline assignment: CDR1 DFQATT and CDR2 SNEGSKA (reference sequence). Trimming took 5 bases from V and 5 from J; bases not matched to a gene: 10. The CDR3 is made up of 15 amino acids. CDR3 nucleotides: TGCAGTGCTTTTTCTAGCGGGAGGTTCGCGGAGACCCAGTACTTC. Translation gives CSAFSSGRFAETQYF.

There are many counts of this clonotype. This chain joins TRBV20-1 and TRBJ2-1, with 11 bases aligning to TRBD2. V shed 1 base and J 2 bases; nucleotides not matched to a gene: 4. The germline gives CDR1 DFQATT, CDR2 SNEGSKA (reference sequence). The CDR3 is 16 amino acids. The CDR3 spells CSARALAGVAYNEQFF. In DNA, the CDR3 is TGCAGTGCTAGAGCACTAGCGGGAGTAGCCTACAATGAGCAGTTCTTC.

The J gene is TRBJ2-2, the V gene TRBV20-1; tentative D call: TRBD2 (5 bases). Looked up from germline, CDR1 is DFQATT and CDR2 is SNEGSKA (reference sequence). CDR3 length: 14 residues. Between the trimmed V and J ends, which lost 3 bases and 2 bases, there was a span of 10 bases. CDR3 in amino acids: CSARGDTNTGELFF. For the CDR3, the DNA is TGCAGTGCTAGGGGAGATACAAACACCGGGGAGCTGTTTTTT.

CDR3: CASSPRLSGYNEQFF. For the CDR3, the DNA is TGCGCCAGCAGCCCCCGACTCTCGGGCTACAATGAGCAGTTCTTC. The chain joins TRBV4-3 to TRBJ2-1, with no clear D. This CDR3 contains 15 residues. V was clipped by 4 bases and J by 3 bases, with 13 bases between them. Germline lookup yields CDR1 LGHNA and CDR2 YSLEER.

This clonotype was found a few times. V and J are TRBV6-2 or TRBV6-3 and TRBJ2-2; a weak D match, TRBD1 (6 bases). The CDR3 extends over 15 amino acids. V lost 2 bases to trimming and J lost 4 bases, with 11 bases between them. Germline V gene data show CDR1 as MNHEY and CDR2 as SVGEGT. The chain's CDR3 is CASSYLQGTTGELFF. Written as DNA, the CDR3 is TGTGCCAGCAGTTACCTGCAGGGGACCACCGGGGAGCTGTTTTTT.

This clonotype showed up just a few times. The chain is built from TRBV21-1 and TRBJ2-4; the table's TRBD1 call for D was not verified on the DNA. TRBV21-1 is a known pseudogene. The CDR3 is 16 residues long. Written as DNA, the CDR3 is TGTGCCAGCAGCACCGGACAGGCTCTAGCCAAAAACATTCAGTACTTC. Residues: CASSTGQALAKNIQYF.

The V call is TRBV27, the J call TRBJ1-2; D not resolved. The CDR3 extends over 14 amino acids. Trimming stripped 5 bases from V and 4 bases from J, with 14 bases between. The V gene's germline CDR1 is MNHEY and CDR2 SMNVEV (reference sequence). The CDR3 DNA is TGTGCCAGCAGTCCCAGACTGGATTTCTATGGCTACACCTTC. Translation gives CASSPRLDFYGYTF.

This clonotype was found many times. The CDR3 nucleotides read TGTGCCACCAGCAGAGATCTCGGGGCGAGCTCCTACAATGAGCAGTTCTTC. Translation: CATSRDLGASSYNEQFF. The chain is built from TRBV15 and TRBJ2-1; tentatively, D is TRBD1 or TRBD2 (5 bases each). Trimming left V 0 bases short and J 0 bases short, with 12 bases between. CDR3 length: 17 residues. CDR1 LNHNV and CDR2 YYDKDF come from the germline V gene (reference sequence).